This paragraph reports one TCR beta chain. The length of the CDR3 is 14 residues. J was trimmed by 2 bases and V by 8 bases; bases with no gene match: 8. Germline CDR1 is LGHNA and CDR2 is YNFKEQ. This record comes from a study of technical replicates of blood from several donors. Sequencing used immunoSEQ multiplex PCR; TCRdb keeps in-frame clones, though not all of them. This sample has about 14,000 clones, with roughly 80% found just once. The chain couples TRBV4-2 to TRBJ2-7; 8 bases map to TRBD2. Sample: PBMCs. This clonotype was sampled from a human donor in good health. The CDR3 bases are TGTGCCAGCTCCCTAGCGGGCGCCCCCTACGAGCAGTACTTC. Amino acid sequence: CASSLAGAPYEQYF.